Given below is one TCR beta chain in context. The data stem from a study of T cell repertoires in cytomegalovirus infection. Across the study: An indication of both CMV infection and matching HLA type came from public TCR beta signatures.

From the reads, TCRdb called clonotypes with MiXCR, one entry per CDR3 protein. The data show nearly 450,000 distinct CDR3 sequences, with approximately 33% seen just once and roughly an eighth held by the top ten. CDR3 length equals 12 residues. J gave up 12 bases and V 5 bases, and 6 bases lay outside the gene matches. CDR1 is LNHDA, CDR2 SQIVND, per germline (reference sequence). Input material: PBMCs. The TCR comes from a human donor in good health (CMV status not recorded). Some clones in this sample may be carry-over from other donors' samples. V usage is TRBV19 and J usage is TRBJ1-4; TRBD1 matches 7 bases. CDR3 region: CASSPQGQELFF. The CDR3 DNA is TGTGCCAGTAGTCCCCAAGGACAGGAACTGTTTTTT. The full variable domain, completed using reference TRBV19 and TRBJ1-4, is DGGITQSPKYLFRKEGQNVTLSCEQNLNHDAMYWYRQDPGQGLRLIYYSQIVNDFQKGDIAEGYSVSREKKESFPLTVTSAQKNPTAFYLCASSPQGQELFFGSGTQLSVL.